The T cell receptor (beta chain) under discussion was sequenced for a study of CD8+ T cells in alopecia areata. The study team obtained lesional scalp punch biopsies and peripheral blood from alopecia areata patients. In each case, RNA was isolated and then reverse transcribed into cDNA as the sequencing template. The table came from immunoSEQ multiplex PCR; TCRdb's copy has only in-frame clones and leaves some out. Here the sample spans about 97,000 clones, roughly two fifths being singletons. Sequenced sample: CD4+ T cells sorted from blood. This TCR derives from a human donor with alopecia areata.

The chain's CDR3 is CASRPDRGLSDTQYF. In DNA form, the CDR3 reads TGTGCCAGCAGACCGGACAGGGGGCTTTCAGATACGCAGTATTTT. This chain uses TRBV6-5 with TRBJ2-3, with TRBD1 matching 11 bases. CDR1 is MNHEY and CDR2 is SVGAGI in the germline V gene. CDR3 length: 15 residues. Trimming cost V 6 bases and J 4 bases; bases outside gene matches: 6.